The clone carrying this T cell receptor beta chain was counted a few times. One junction end does not reproduce the germline sequence, and a read error may be involved. This sample is drawn from a study of Ad26.COV2.S vaccination and SARS-CoV-2 variants. CDR1 is SNHLY, CDR2 FYNNEI, per germline. The CDR3 runs 11 residues. Treatment defined: 15 to 20 received Ad26.COV2.S at low or high dose, single or two shots; five or six received placebo; per-sample allocation not given. It was on day 63 after the first vaccine or placebo injection that samples were taken. The protocol was immunoSEQ multiplex PCR, while the TCRdb copy is restricted to in-frame clones and leaves out a portion. Seen here are 400,000 to 450,000 clones, roughly 87% observed once, and the top ten hold about 4.4%.

The chain carries TRBV2 and TRBJ2-2; maybe TRBD2 (6 bases). This TCR came from a person between 18 and 65 years old who received the Ad26.COV2.S COVID-19 vaccine or a placebo. The sequencing here drew on peripheral blood, taken in a trial of Ad26.COV2.S vaccine versus placebo. The CDR3 DNA follows: TGTGCCAGCAGATATTCCGGGGGGCTGTTTTTT. This sequence encodes CASRYSGGLFF.